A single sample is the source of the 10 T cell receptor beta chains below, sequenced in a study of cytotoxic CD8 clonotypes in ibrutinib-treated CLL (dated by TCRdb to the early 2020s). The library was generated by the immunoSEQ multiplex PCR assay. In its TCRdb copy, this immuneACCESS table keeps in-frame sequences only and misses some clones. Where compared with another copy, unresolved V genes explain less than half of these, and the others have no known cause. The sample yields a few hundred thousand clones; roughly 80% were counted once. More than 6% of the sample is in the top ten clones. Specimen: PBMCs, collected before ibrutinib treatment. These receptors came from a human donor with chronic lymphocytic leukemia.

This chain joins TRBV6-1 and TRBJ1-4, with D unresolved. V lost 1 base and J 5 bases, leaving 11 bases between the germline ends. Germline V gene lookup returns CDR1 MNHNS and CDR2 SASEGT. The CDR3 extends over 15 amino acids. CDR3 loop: CASSEGSVDNEKLFF. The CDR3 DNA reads TGTGCCAGCAGTGAAGGGTCAGTAGACAATGAAAAACTGTTTTTT.

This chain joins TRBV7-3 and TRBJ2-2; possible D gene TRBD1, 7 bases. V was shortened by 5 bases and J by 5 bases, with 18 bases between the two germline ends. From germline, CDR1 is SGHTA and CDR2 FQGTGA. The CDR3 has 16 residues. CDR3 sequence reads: CASSPISGGLTGELFF. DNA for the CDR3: TGTGCCAGCAGCCCAATTTCAGGGGGGTTGACCGGGGAGCTGTTTTTT.

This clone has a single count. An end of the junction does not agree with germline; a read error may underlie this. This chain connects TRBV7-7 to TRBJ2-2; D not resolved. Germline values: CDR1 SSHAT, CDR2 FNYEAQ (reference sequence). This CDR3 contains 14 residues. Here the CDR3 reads CASSLHQNTGELFF. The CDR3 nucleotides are TGTGCTAGCAGCTTACATCAAAACACCGGGGAGCTGTTTTTT. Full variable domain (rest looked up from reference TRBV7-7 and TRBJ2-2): GAGVSQSPRYKVTKRGQDVTLRCDPISSHATLYWYQQALGQGPEFLTYFNYEAQPDKSGLPSDRFSAERPEGSISTLTIQRTEQRDSAMYRCASSLHQNTGELFFGEGSRLTVL.

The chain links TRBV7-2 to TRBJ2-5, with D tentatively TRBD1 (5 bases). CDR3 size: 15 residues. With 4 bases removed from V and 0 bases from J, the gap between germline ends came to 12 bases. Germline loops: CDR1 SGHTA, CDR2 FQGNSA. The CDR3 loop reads CASSSRQSHQETQYF. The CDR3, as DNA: TGTGCCAGCAGCTCCAGACAGAGCCACCAAGAGACCCAGTACTTC.

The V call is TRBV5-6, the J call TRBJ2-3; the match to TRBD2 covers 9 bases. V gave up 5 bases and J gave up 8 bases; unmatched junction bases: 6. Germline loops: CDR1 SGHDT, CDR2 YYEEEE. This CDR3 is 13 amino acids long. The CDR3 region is CASRAGGAGTQYF. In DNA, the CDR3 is TGTGCCAGCAGAGCGGGAGGAGCGGGTACGCAGTATTTT.

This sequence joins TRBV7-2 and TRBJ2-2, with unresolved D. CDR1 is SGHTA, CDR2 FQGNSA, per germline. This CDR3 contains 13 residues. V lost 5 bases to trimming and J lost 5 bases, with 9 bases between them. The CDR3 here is CASSPVRTGELFF. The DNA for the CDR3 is TGTGCCAGCAGCCCGGTCAGGACCGGGGAGCTGTTTTTT.

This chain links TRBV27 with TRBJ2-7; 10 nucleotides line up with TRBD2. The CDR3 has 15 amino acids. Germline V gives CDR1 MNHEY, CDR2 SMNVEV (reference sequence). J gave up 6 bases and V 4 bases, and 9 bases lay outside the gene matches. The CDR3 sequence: CASSSASGSPVEQYF. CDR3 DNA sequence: TGTGCCAGCAGTTCGGCTAGCGGGAGTCCGGTCGAGCAGTACTTC.

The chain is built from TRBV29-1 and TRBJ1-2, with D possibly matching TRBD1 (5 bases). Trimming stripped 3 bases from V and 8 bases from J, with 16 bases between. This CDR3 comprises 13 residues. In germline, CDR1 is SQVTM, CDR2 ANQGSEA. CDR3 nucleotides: TGCAGCGTTGAGCGGCAGGGCAAGACAGGCTACACCTTC. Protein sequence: CSVERQGKTGYTF.

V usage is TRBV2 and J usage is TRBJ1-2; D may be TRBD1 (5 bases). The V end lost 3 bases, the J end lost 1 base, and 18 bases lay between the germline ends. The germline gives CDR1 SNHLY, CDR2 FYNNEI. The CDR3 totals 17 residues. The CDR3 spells CASSDEGHRRGNYGYTF. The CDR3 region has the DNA TGTGCCAGCAGTGATGAGGGCCACAGGAGGGGTAACTATGGCTACACCTTC.

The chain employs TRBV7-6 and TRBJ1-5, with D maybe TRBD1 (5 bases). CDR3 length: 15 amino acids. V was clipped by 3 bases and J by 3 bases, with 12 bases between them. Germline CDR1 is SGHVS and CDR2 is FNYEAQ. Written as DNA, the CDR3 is TGTGCCAGCAGCTTTTATTCAGGGTCCAATCAGCCCCAGCATTTT. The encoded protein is CASSFYSGSNQPQHF.